This T cell receptor (beta chain) was profiled in a study of control samples from healthy donors and cancer patients. Sequenced by immunoSEQ multiplex PCR; TCRdb stores in-frame clones only, minus some. The table lists 200,000 or so clones, roughly nine tenths of them singletons. CDR1 is MNHNS, CDR2 SASEGT, per germline. The ends were cut back, 1 base at V and 9 bases at J, with 24 bases in the middle. This CDR3 is built from 17 residues. The TCR originated in a man aged 25-45 years in good health. This rearrangement joins TRBV6-1 to TRBJ1-2; possibly TRBD1 for D (6 bases). What was sequenced was blood. This chain's CDR3 is CASSEGVMTRGFARYTF. DNA for the CDR3: TGTGCCAGCAGTGAAGGGGTCATGACGAGGGGGTTCGCTCGCTACACCTTC.